This T cell receptor beta chain was sequenced in a study of blood T cell repertoires in COVID-19. Study summary: Italy, Spain and the United States were the sources of the convalescent and acute COVID-19 samples. T cells, B-cell-depleted T cells, or PBMCs supplied cDNA or gDNA.

Authors' methods: Estimation of nucleated cell counts relied on the amplification of reference gene primers. Assay: immunoSEQ multiplex PCR; the TCRdb copy retains only in-frame clones and omits some. From that table come the V and J calls and clone size; the DNA was used to work out D and trimming. The table has a few hundred thousand clones, more than 70% seen once; the top ten hold under 8%. Seattle patient enrollment occurred during active infection, with longitudinal follow-up thereafter. This sequence originates from a woman aged 30 to 39 with COVID-19, enrolled during active disease. Material for sequencing was peripheral blood.

The CDR3 DNA is TGTGCCAGCAGTGAAGCGGGGGCCGGGGGCACAGATACGCAGTATTTT. Translated: CASSEAGAGGTDTQYF. This chain joins TRBV2 and TRBJ2-3, with D tentatively TRBD1 (6 bases). Per germline, CDR1 SNHLY and CDR2 FYNNEI. This CDR3 is built from 16 residues. Trimming took off 0 bases at V and 1 base at J, with 11 bases between the two ends.